The 21 T cell receptor beta chains below all came from one sample that was sequenced in a study of T cells in Graves' hyperthyroidism and ophthalmopathy (dated by TCRdb to between 2018 and 2021). Library preparation used multiplex PCR. Sequencing relied on an Illumina HiSeq 2000. The TCR beta CDR3 regions were amplified from RNA transcripts. For the first round of RT-PCR on the TCR CDR3, the HTBI primer set was used together with the Qiagen OneStep RT-PCR kit. In-frame beta chains were kept once TCRdb had trimmed the public reads at Q25 with fastp and called clones with MiXCR. Identical CDR3 proteins give one entry, which carries the most common genes and DNA. The sample table contains approximately 640,000 distinct CDR3 sequences; only one count was recorded for 45% of them. More than 7% of the sample is in the top ten clones. Sequencing was carried out using peripheral blood or thyroid tissue (not recorded which). Every receptor here comes from an adult man with Graves' disease, either hyperthyroidism or ophthalmopathy (not recorded which).

This chain uses TRBV2 with TRBJ1-5; TRBD1 is a possible D gene (5 bases). V lost 4 bases to trimming and J lost 10 bases, with 17 bases between them. Germline V gene lookup returns CDR1 SNHLY and CDR2 FYNNEI. The CDR3 sequence is 14 residues long. In nucleotides, the CDR3 is TGTGCCAGCAGTGGAGGGGCCGGAGGTCTTCCCCAGCATTTT. Its protein is CASSGGAGGLPQHF.

V is TRBV10-3 and J is TRBJ1-1, with D hard to call. From germline, CDR1 is ENHRY and CDR2 SYGVKD. V lost 4 bases, J lost 6 bases, and 6 bases lay in between. The CDR3 sequence is 11 residues long. The CDR3 sequence: CAISGGAEAFF. CDR3 bases: TGTGCCATCAGTGGGGGAGCTGAAGCTTTCTTT.

V and J are TRBV7-9 and TRBJ2-5; D remains ambiguous. There are 14 residues in the CDR3. Looked up from germline, CDR1 is SEHNR and CDR2 is FQNEAQ (reference sequence). V was shortened by 1 base and J by 7 bases, with 13 bases between the two germline ends. The CDR3 here is CASSLDPQTGTQYF. CDR3 nucleotides: TGTGCCAGCAGCTTAGATCCACAAACCGGGACCCAGTACTTC.

This clonotype has only a few counts. The chain uses TRBV7-3 and TRBJ1-1; the D gene is possibly TRBD1 (6 bases). V was trimmed by 2 bases and J by 4 bases, leaving 17 bases between them. Looked up from germline, CDR1 is SGHTA and CDR2 is FQGTGA. This CDR3 is built from 16 residues. DNA of the CDR3: TGTGCCAGCAGCTTAGGGTATAGGGGGATACCCACTGAAGCTTTCTTT. Translation: CASSLGYRGIPTEAFF.

V and J are TRBV25-1 and TRBJ1-6; perhaps TRBD1 as D (5 bases). The CDR3 has 15 residues. CDR1 and CDR2 (germline): MGHDK, SYGVNS. With 6 bases removed from V and 9 bases from J, the gap between germline ends came to 18 bases. The CDR3 region has the DNA TGTGCCAGCAGCGTTGAGGAGGGGTGGGGTTCACCCCTCCACTTT. Its protein is CASSVEEGWGSPLHF.

In its sample, this clonotype was seen many times. The CDR3 loop is CASSRTGFDTEAFF. CDR3 in DNA: TGTGCCAGCAGCCGGACTGGGTTCGACACTGAAGCTTTCTTT. V is TRBV12-3 or TRBV12-4 and J is TRBJ1-1; D unclear. CDR3 size: 14 residues. V lost 6 bases and J 3 bases, leaving 14 bases between the germline ends.

This clonotype has only a few counts. This may be a read error, as it is one base from a much larger clone. The rearrangement joins TRBV9 to TRBJ1-4; 7 bases are a match to TRBD1. CDR1 is SGDLS and CDR2 is YYNGEE in the germline V gene. V dropped 3 bases and J dropped 8; count of bases not matched to a gene: 1. The CDR3 length is 12 residues. In DNA, the CDR3 is TGTGCCAGCAGCGAGGGACAGGAAAAACTGTTTTTT. It yields the protein CASSEGQEKLFF.

The chain is built from TRBV24-1 and TRBJ1-5; TRBD1 might be the D (5 bases). The V gene lost 8 bases and the J gene lost 6 bases, with 10 bases spanning the gap. Germline V gene sequence: CDR1 KGHDR, CDR2 SFDVKD. This CDR3 has 12 residues. The CDR3 DNA sequence: TGTGCCACCACAGGGATTCGTCAGCCCCAGCATTTT. It specifies CATTGIRQPQHF.

This clonotype was seen many times. The rearrangement links TRBV7-2 to TRBJ2-7, with 7 bases aligning to TRBD2. Germline trimming cut 2 bases from V and 4 bases from J; bases unmatched to any gene: 8. The CDR3 length is 15 residues. CDR1 and CDR2 from the germline V gene are SGHTA and FQGNSA. The CDR3 sequence is CASSLTAGREYEQYF. CDR3 coding DNA: TGTGCCAGCAGCTTAACGGCAGGGCGGGAGTACGAGCAGTACTTC.

Turning to this clonotype: An end of the junction differs from the germline gene, which may be a read error. V usage is TRBV7-3 and J usage is TRBJ1-2, with 8 bases identical to TRBD1. The CDR3 totals 14 residues. Germline CDR1 reads SGHTA; CDR2 reads FQGTGA. CDR3 in amino acids: CASSQSRGQSGYTF. The CDR3 DNA sequence: TGCGCCAGCAGCCAAAGCAGGGGGCAAAGCGGCTACACCTTC.

This clonotype came up a few times. The chain recombines TRBV29-1 with TRBJ1-1; perhaps TRBD1 as D (6 bases). V was clipped by 5 bases and J by 6 bases, with 13 bases between them. Germline CDR1 reads SQVTM; CDR2 reads ANQGSEA. CDR3 size: 12 residues. The CDR3 coding sequence is TGCAGCGTTCAAGGGCGGGGGCCTGAAGCTTTCTTT. It encodes CSVQGRGPEAFF.

V is TRBV2 and J is TRBJ2-3, with D perhaps given as TRBD1 or TRBD2 (5 bases each). There are 13 residues in the CDR3. CDR1 is SNHLY, CDR2 FYNNEI, per germline. Trimming stripped 3 bases from V and 5 bases from J, with 9 bases between. CDR3 sequence reads: CASSEWDVDTQYF. The DNA of the CDR3 is TGTGCCAGCAGTGAGTGGGACGTAGATACGCAGTATTTT.

This clonotype was seen repeatedly, ten times or more. The rearrangement links TRBV7-2 to TRBJ1-6; TRBD1 matches at 11 bases. Germline V gene lookup returns CDR1 SGHTA and CDR2 FQGNSA. The CDR3 extends over 15 amino acids. The V segment lost 6 bases and the J segment 7 bases; nucleotides outside the gene matches: 5. The CDR3 DNA follows: TGTGCCAGCAGGGAGGGACAGGGGGGAAATTCACCCCTCCACTTT. Translation gives CASREGQGGNSPLHF.

As regards this clonotype: With a much larger clone just one base away, this may be a read error. The rearrangement uses TRBV10-3 and TRBJ1-2; TRBD1 agrees at 8 bases. This CDR3 comprises 17 residues. The V gene's germline CDR1 is ENHRY and CDR2 SYGVKD. CDR3 loop: CVISESWQGAQDYGYTF. The DNA of the CDR3 is TGTGTCATCAGTGAGTCGTGGCAGGGGGCGCAGGACTATGGCTACACCTTC.

This clonotype has at least ten counts. V is TRBV15 and J is TRBJ1-5; TRBD1 might be the D (6 bases). The ends were cut back, 3 bases at V and 2 bases at J, with 11 bases in the middle. The CDR3 is made up of 15 amino acids. Germline CDR1 LNHNV, CDR2 YYDKDF (reference sequence). The CDR3, as DNA: TGTGCCACCAGCAGTGGGGGGCAGGGCAATCAGCCCCAGCATTTT. It codes for CATSSGGQGNQPQHF.

In its sample, this clonotype was seen a few times. This chain joins TRBV6-5 and TRBJ2-5; 9 bases agree with TRBD1. Looked up from germline, CDR1 is MNHEY and CDR2 is SVGAGI. The CDR3 length is 15 residues. V lost 7 bases, J lost 2 bases, and 8 bases stayed unmatched. The CDR3 loop reads CASTPGTGRQETQYF. The CDR3 DNA follows: TGTGCCAGCACCCCCGGGACAGGGAGGCAAGAGACCCAGTACTTC.

V usage is TRBV7-9 and J usage is TRBJ1-1; D gene ambiguous. Germline lookup yields CDR1 SEHNR and CDR2 FQNEAQ (reference sequence). Trimming took 6 bases from V and 0 from J, leaving 23 bases between them. The CDR3 is 18 residues long. The CDR3 spells CASRKLSGERSMNTEAFF. The CDR3 DNA follows: TGTGCCAGCAGAAAGCTTAGTGGGGAGCGTTCGATGAACACTGAAGCTTTCTTT.

The gene calls are TRBV11-2 and TRBJ1-6; 8 positions agree with TRBD1. The V gene end was trimmed by 5 bases and the J gene end by 10 bases; junction bases not matched to a gene: 10. CDR1 SGHAT and CDR2 FQNNGV come from the germline V gene. The CDR3 is made up of 15 amino acids. CDR3 residues: CASSQGDRLASPLHF. CDR3 DNA sequence: TGTGCCAGCAGCCAAGGGGACAGGCTTGCCTCACCCCTCCACTTT.

This clonotype was counted a few times. Since a much larger clone is just one base distant, this may be a read error. The chain couples TRBV7-2 to TRBJ1-6, with D possibly being TRBD1 (6 bases). The germline V gene has CDR1 SGHTA and CDR2 FQGNSA. Between the trimmed V and J ends, which lost 5 bases and 0 bases, there was a span of 8 bases. This CDR3 is 15 amino acids long. The DNA for the CDR3 is TGTGCCAGCAGCGGACAGAGCTCCTATAATTCACCCCTCCACTTT. Its translation: CASSGQSSYNSPLHF.

V and J are TRBV12-3 or TRBV12-4 and TRBJ1-4; D perhaps matches TRBD1 (6 bases). The ends were cut back, 5 bases at V and 0 bases at J, with 16 bases in the middle. This CDR3 contains 17 residues. The CDR3: CASSAGTTCATNEKLFF. In DNA, the CDR3 is TGTGCCAGCAGTGCCGGGACAACCTGCGCAACTAATGAAAAACTGTTTTTT.

As concerns this clonotype: Mismatch with germline at one junction end may stem from a read error. The chain employs TRBV10-3 and TRBJ1-2; D is undetermined. Germline assignment: CDR1 ENHRY and CDR2 SYGVKD. The CDR3 loop spans 13 amino acids. The chain's CDR3 is CASSEDPVYGYTF. CDR3 DNA sequence: TGTGCCAGCAGTGAAGACCCCGTCTATGGCTACACCTTC.